This TCR beta chain is drawn from a study of shared clonotypes between healthy human individuals. Study-wide findings and caveats: Compared with clonotypes that all four donors shared, non-shared clonotypes had lower generation probabilities.

Libraries were prepared by immunoSEQ multiplex PCR; TCRdb keeps only in-frame clonotypes and omits some of them. The sample records about 800,000 clones, roughly 96% being singletons. Regarding this clone: Antigen unknown.

Trimming took off 3 bases at V and 2 bases at J, with 14 bases between the two ends. The CDR3 runs 14 residues. Germline loops: CDR1 SQVTM, CDR2 ANQGSEA. Naive CD8 populations comprised CD45RO-negative cells positively selected for CCR7, excluding terminally differentiated effector memory CD45RA+ cells. Input material: naive CD8+ T cells sorted from blood. This receptor was identified in a young man in good health. The chain couples TRBV29-1 to TRBJ2-7; D may be TRBD2 (6 bases). In DNA form, the CDR3 reads TGCAGCGTTGACGGGGCCGGGGGAACCTACGAGCAGTACTTC. Translated: CSVDGAGGTYEQYF.